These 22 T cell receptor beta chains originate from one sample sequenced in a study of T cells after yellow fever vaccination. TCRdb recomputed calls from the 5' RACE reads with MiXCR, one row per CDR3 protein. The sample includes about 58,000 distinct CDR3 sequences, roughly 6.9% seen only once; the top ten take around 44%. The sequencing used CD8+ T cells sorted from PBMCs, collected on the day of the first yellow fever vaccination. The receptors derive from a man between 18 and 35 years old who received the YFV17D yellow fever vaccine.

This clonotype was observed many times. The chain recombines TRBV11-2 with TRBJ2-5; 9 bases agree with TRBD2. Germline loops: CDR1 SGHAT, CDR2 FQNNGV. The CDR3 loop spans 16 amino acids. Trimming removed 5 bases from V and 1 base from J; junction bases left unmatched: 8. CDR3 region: CASSAPLAGIQETQYF. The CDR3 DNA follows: TGTGCCAGCAGCGCCCCCCTAGCGGGGATCCAAGAGACCCAGTACTTC.

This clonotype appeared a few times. CDR3 sequence reads: CASSPTSGGLPETQYF. In DNA form, the CDR3 reads TGTGCCAGCAGCCCTACTAGCGGGGGGCTACCGGAGACCCAGTACTTC. The J gene is TRBJ2-5, the V gene TRBV7-9; 12 nucleotides agree with TRBD2. V was pared by 5 bases and J by 5 bases, with 9 bases of the junction left unmatched. The CDR3 loop spans 16 amino acids. Germline CDR1 SEHNR, CDR2 FQNEAQ (reference sequence).

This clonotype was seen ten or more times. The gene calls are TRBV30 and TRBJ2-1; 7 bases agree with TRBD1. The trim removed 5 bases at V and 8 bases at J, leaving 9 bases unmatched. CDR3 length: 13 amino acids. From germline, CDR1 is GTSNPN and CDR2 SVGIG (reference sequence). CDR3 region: CAWGGQSGDEQFF. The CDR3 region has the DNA TGTGCCTGGGGGGGACAGTCCGGGGATGAGCAGTTCTTC.

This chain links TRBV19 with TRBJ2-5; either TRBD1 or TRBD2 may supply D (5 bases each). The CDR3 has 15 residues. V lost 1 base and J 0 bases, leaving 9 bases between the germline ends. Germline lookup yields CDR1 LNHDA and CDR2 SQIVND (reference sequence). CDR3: CASSIGDGYQETQYF. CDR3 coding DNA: TGTGCCAGTAGTATAGGGGACGGGTACCAAGAGACCCAGTACTTC.

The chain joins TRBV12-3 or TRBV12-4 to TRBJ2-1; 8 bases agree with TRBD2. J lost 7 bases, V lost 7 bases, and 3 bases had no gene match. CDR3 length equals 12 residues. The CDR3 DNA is TGTGCCAGCACCCCGGGAGGGAATGAGCAGTTCTTC. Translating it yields CASTPGGNEQFF.

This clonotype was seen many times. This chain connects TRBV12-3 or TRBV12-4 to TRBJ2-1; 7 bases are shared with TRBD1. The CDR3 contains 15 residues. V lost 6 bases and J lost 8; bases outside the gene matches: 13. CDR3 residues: CASSPGTVFLDEQFF. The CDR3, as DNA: TGTGCCAGCAGCCCAGGGACAGTCTTCCTTGATGAGCAGTTCTTC.

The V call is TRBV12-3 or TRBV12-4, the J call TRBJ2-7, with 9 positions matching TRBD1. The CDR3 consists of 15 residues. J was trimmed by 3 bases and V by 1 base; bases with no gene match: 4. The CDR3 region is CASSLVGQGFYEQYF. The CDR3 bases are TGTGCCAGCAGTTTAGTGGGACAGGGCTTCTACGAGCAGTACTTC.

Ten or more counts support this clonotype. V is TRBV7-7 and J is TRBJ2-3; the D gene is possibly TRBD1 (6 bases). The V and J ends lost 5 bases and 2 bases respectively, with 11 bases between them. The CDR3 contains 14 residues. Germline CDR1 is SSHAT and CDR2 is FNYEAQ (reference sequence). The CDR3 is CASSQDSITDTQYF. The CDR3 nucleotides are TGTGCCAGCAGCCAGGACAGTATCACAGATACGCAGTATTTT.

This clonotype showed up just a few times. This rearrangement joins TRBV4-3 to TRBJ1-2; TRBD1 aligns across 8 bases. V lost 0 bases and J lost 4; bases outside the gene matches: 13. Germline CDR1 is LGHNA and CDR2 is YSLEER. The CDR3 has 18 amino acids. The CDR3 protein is CASSQEGAGTGAFYGYTF. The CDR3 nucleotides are TGCGCCAGCAGCCAAGAGGGGGCCGGGACAGGTGCCTTCTATGGCTACACCTTC.

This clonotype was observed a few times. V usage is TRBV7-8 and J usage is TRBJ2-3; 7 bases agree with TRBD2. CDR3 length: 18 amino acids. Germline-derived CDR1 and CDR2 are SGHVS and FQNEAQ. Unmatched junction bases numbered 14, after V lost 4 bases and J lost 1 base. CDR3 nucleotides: TGTGCCAGCAGCTCCCCCCGTGCGGGAGATTCGGGCACAGATACGCAGTATTTT. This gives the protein CASSSPRAGDSGTDTQYF.

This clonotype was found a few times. The CDR3: CASSTVGSYEQYF. CDR3 bases: TGCGCCAGCAGCACGGTGGGATCCTACGAGCAGTACTTC. This sequence joins TRBV5-1 and TRBJ2-7; D gene unclear. CDR1 SGHRS and CDR2 YFSETQ come from the germline V gene. CDR3 length: 13 amino acids. The germline V and J ends were trimmed by 4 bases and 1 base, with 9 bases remaining between them.

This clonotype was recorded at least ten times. The CDR3 here is CSARDLAGGYTGELFF. CDR3 nucleotide sequence: TGCAGTGCTAGAGATCTGGCAGGGGGGTACACCGGGGAGCTGTTTTTT. The chain employs TRBV20-1 and TRBJ2-2; D may be TRBD1 (7 bases). Trimming left V 0 bases short and J 3 bases short, with 14 bases between. Germline CDR1 reads DFQATT; CDR2 reads SNEGSKA (reference sequence). The CDR3 spans 16 residues.

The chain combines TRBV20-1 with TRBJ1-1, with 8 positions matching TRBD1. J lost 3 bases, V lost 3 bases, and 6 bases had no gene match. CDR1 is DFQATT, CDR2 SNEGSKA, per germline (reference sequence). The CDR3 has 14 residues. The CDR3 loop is CSASPRGLDTEAFF. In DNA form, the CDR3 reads TGCAGTGCTAGCCCCAGGGGGCTGGACACTGAAGCTTTCTTT.

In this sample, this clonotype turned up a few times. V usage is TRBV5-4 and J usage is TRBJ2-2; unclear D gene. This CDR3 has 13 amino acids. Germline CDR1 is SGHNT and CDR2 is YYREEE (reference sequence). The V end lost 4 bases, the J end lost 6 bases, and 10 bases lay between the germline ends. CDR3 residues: CASSRQGSGELFF. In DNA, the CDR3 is TGTGCCAGCAGCCGTCAAGGGTCCGGGGAGCTGTTTTTT.

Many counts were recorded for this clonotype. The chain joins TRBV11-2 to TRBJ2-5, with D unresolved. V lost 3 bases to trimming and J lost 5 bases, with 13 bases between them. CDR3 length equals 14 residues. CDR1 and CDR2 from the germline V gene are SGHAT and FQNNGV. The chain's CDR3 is CASSFRPLPETQYF. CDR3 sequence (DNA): TGTGCCAGCAGCTTCCGGCCGCTCCCGGAGACCCAGTACTTC.

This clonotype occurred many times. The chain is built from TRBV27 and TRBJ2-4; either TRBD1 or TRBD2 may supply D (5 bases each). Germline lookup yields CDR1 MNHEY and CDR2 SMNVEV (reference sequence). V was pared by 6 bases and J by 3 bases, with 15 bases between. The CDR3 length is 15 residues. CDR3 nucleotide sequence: TGTGCCAGCAGACCGGGGCGATCGGGCAAAAACATTCAGTACTTC. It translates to CASRPGRSGKNIQYF.

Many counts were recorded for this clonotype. DNA for the CDR3: TGTGCTACCCACTCCTACAATGAGCAGTTCTTC. Its protein product is CATHSYNEQFF. The chain employs TRBV5-4 and TRBJ2-1; D remains unclear. This CDR3 is 11 amino acids long. Germline V gene data show CDR1 as SGHNT and CDR2 as YYREEE (reference sequence).

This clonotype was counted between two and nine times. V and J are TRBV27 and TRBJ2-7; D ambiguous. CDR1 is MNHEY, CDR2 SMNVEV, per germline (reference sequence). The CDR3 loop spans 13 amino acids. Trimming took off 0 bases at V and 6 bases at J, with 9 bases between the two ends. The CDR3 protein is CASSLSTQGEQYF. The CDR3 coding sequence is TGTGCCAGCAGTTTATCCACCCAAGGCGAGCAGTACTTC.

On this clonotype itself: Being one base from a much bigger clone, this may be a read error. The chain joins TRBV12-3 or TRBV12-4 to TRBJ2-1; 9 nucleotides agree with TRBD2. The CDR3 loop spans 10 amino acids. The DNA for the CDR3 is TGTTCCAGCGGGGGGTATGAGCAGTTCTTC. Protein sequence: CSSGGYEQFF.

DNA of the CDR3: TGCAGTGCTGATGGACTAGCGGGGGGGGCCTATACGCAGTATTTT. Translated: CSADGLAGGAYTQYF. V is TRBV20-1 and J is TRBJ2-3; 15 bases are shared with TRBD2. The CDR3 loop spans 15 amino acids. V shed 5 bases and J 7 bases; nucleotides not matched to a gene: 7. CDR1 DFQATT and CDR2 SNEGSKA come from the germline V gene (reference sequence).

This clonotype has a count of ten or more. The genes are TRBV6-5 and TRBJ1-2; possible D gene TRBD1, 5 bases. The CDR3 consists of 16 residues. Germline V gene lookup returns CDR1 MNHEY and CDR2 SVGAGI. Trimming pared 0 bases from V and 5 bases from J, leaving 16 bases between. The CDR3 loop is CASSYSLAGSLYGYTF. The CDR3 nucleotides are TGTGCCAGCAGTTACTCTTTGGCAGGGAGTTTGTATGGCTACACCTTC.

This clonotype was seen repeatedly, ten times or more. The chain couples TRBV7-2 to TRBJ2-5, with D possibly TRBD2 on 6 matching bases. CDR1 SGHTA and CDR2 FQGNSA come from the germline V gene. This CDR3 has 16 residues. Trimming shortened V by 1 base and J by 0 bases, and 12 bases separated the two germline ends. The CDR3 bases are TGTGCCAGCAGCTTAGGGATGCGGGGTTACCAAGAGACCCAGTACTTC. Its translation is CASSLGMRGYQETQYF.